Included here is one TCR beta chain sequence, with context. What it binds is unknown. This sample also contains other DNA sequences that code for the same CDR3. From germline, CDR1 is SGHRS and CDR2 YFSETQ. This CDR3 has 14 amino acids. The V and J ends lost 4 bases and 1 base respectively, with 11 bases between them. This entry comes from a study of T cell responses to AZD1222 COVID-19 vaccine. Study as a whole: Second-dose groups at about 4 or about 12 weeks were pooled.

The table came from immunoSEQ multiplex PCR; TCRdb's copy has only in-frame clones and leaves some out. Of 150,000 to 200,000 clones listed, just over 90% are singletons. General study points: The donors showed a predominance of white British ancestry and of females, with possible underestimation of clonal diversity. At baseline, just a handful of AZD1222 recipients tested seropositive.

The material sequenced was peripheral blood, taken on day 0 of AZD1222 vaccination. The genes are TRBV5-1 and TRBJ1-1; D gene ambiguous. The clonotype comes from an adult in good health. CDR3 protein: CASSLLTANTEAFF. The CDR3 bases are TGCGCCAGCAGCCTACTTACAGCGAACACTGAAGCTTTCTTT. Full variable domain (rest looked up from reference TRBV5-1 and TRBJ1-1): KAGVTQTPRYLIKTRGQQVTLSCSPISGHRSVSWYQQTPGQGLQFLFEYFSETQRNKGNFPGRFSGRQFSNSRSEMNVSTLELGDSALYLCASSLLTANTEAFFGQGTRLTVV.